The T cell receptor beta chain under discussion was sequenced for a study of shared clonotypes between healthy human individuals. The study, taken as a whole, reports: Relative to memory subsets, naive subsets generally showed larger estimated richness. When compared with the clonotypes that were shared by all four sorted-subset donors, the non-shared clonotypes turned out to have lower generation probabilities.

Germline V gives CDR1 KGHSH, CDR2 LQKENI. The CDR3 sequence is 15 residues long. The germline V and J ends were trimmed by 2 bases and 5 bases, with 13 bases remaining between them. CD4+ cells yielded CD45RA+ naive and CD45RA-negative memory subsets. About this clone itself: The antigen is undetermined.

Over several immunoSEQ plates, each subset's genomic DNA was distributed in even portions. Data came from immunoSEQ multiplex PCR; TCRdb stores just in-frame clones and leaves some out. The table records about 1 million clones, 65% to 80% of them present only once. This receptor was obtained from a man aged 18 to 29 in good health. The chain is built from TRBV18 and TRBJ2-4, with D perhaps being TRBD1 or TRBD2 (5 bases each). The material sequenced was memory CD4+ T cells sorted from blood. Subset described: CD45RA-negative fraction. DNA of the CDR3: TGTGCCAGCTCACCAGGGGGAAGGGGACAAAACATTCAGTACTTC. Translation: CASSPGGRGQNIQYF.